This T cell receptor (beta chain) was captured in a study of blood T cell repertoires in COVID-19. Study background: Samples taken during acute and convalescent COVID-19 were collected in the United States, Italy and Spain. Sample material is recorded as cDNA or gDNA derived from T cells, B-cell-depleted T cells, or PBMCs.

Patients in Seattle were enrolled during active infection, then followed longitudinally. J lost 2 bases, V lost 5 bases, and 8 bases had no gene match. Germline V gene lookup returns CDR1 SEHNR and CDR2 FQNEAQ (reference sequence). The length of the CDR3 is 17 residues. Authors' processing steps: Using reference gene primer amplification, nucleated cell counts were estimated. Sequencing used immunoSEQ multiplex PCR; TCRdb keeps in-frame clones, though not all of them. The V and J calls and clone size come from that table; D and trimming were worked out from the DNA. The data show about 160,000 clones, with 92% seen just once and 4.8% held by the top ten.

This chain uses TRBV7-9 with TRBJ2-2; TRBD1 aligns across 10 bases. The clonotype comes from a man aged 25-45 years with COVID-19, enrolled during active disease. Source material: peripheral blood. Written as DNA, the CDR3 is TGTGCCAGCAGCAGTCCCGGGACAGGGGTTAACACCGGGGAGCTGTTTTTT. It codes for CASSSPGTGVNTGELFF.